Each of the 28 T cell receptor beta chains below was sequenced from the same sample in a study of OX40 agonist ivuxolimab in advanced cancers. Here immunoSEQ multiplex PCR was the method, and the copy in TCRdb shows in-frame clones only, minus some. In the table there are about 80,000 clones, around 94% of which are singletons. The specimen was CD4+ or CD8+ T cells sorted from blood, collected in a trial of the OX40 agonist ivuxolimab. These receptors came from an adult with an advanced solid tumor such as melanoma, head and neck, liver or kidney cancer.

The sample holds a few counts of this clone. This sequence joins TRBV18 and TRBJ2-1; D is unclear. V was clipped by 4 bases and J by 5 bases, with 9 bases between them. The CDR3 totals 13 residues. The germline V gene encodes CDR1 KGHSH and CDR2 LQKENI. The CDR3: CASSLGLNNEQFF. The DNA of the CDR3 is TGTGCCAGCTCACTAGGGTTAAACAATGAGCAGTTCTTC.

The chain recombines TRBV6-1 with TRBJ2-7, with TRBD2 as a possible D gene (5 bases). In germline, CDR1 is MNHNS, CDR2 SASEGT. The CDR3 runs 15 residues. The V end was cut by 7 bases, the J end by 4 bases, with 20 bases between. For the CDR3, the DNA is TGTGCCAGCACCCCAAGACGGGGAGCCGGGTACGAGCAGTACTTC. Encoded protein: CASTPRRGAGYEQYF.

This clone was recorded only once. The chain joins TRBV19 to TRBJ2-1; 8 nucleotides line up with TRBD2. The V gene's germline CDR1 is LNHDA and CDR2 SQIVND (reference sequence). Trimming at V came to 8 bases and at J to 0 bases, leaving 3 bases not matched to a gene. The CDR3 is made up of 14 amino acids. The CDR3 DNA follows: TGTGCCAGTGCGAGCGGGAGCTCCTACAATGAGCAGTTCTTC. Protein product: CASASGSSYNEQFF. The complete variable domain, with remaining parts taken from reference TRBV19 and TRBJ2-1, reads DGGITQSPKYLFRKEGQNVTLSCEQNLNHDAMYWYRQDPGQGLRLIYYSQIVNDFQKGDIAEGYSVSREKKESFPLTVTSAQKNPTAFYLCASASGSSYNEQFFGPGTRLTVL.

The CDR3 DNA reads as TGTGCCAGCAGCTTGGAGAGACAGGGTTGGAGAAATGAGCAGTTCTTC. Protein sequence: CASSLERQGWRNEQFF. The V call is TRBV11-1, the J call TRBJ2-1; 7 bases fit TRBD1. The CDR3 extends over 16 amino acids. Germline-derived CDR1 and CDR2 are SGHAT and FQDESV (reference sequence). V dropped 3 bases and J dropped 7; count of bases not matched to a gene: 12.

In DNA, the CDR3 is TGTGCCAGCAGCTTACGGACGGAATCCGAAAAACTGTTTTTT. It yields the protein CASSLRTESEKLFF. The chain combines TRBV7-9 with TRBJ1-4; D ambiguous. This CDR3 spans 14 amino acids. V shed 2 bases and J shed 8 bases, with 12 bases lying between them. CDR1 is SEHNR, CDR2 FQNEAQ, per germline (reference sequence).

This clone was seen only once. CDR3 sequence reads: CASSPFLGLADYNEQFF. In DNA form, the CDR3 reads TGTGCCAGCAGCCCCTTTCTGGGGCTAGCGGACTACAATGAGCAGTTCTTC. The rearrangement joins TRBV14 to TRBJ2-1; 7 bases agree with TRBD2. The CDR3 contains 17 residues. The germline V gene has CDR1 SGHDN and CDR2 FVKESK. V lost 4 bases and J lost 3; bases outside the gene matches: 12.

This clone was seen more than once but under ten times. This chain links TRBV7-2 with TRBJ1-4; TRBD1 might be the D (5 bases). Germline assignment: CDR1 SGHTA and CDR2 FQGNSA. CDR3 length equals 13 residues. Trimming shortened V by 4 bases and J by 8 bases, and 11 bases separated the two germline ends. The CDR3 DNA reads as TGTGCCAGCAGCTGGGACCGGGGGGAAAAACTGTTTTTT. Residues: CASSWDRGEKLFF. Full variable domain (outside the CDR3, taken from reference TRBV7-2 and TRBJ1-4): GAGVSQSPSNKVTEKGKDVELRCDPISGHTALYWYRQSLGQGLEFLIYFQGNSAPDKSGLPSDRFSAERTGGSVSTLTIQRTQQEDSAVYLCASSWDRGEKLFFGSGTQLSVL.

The V and J genes are TRBV18 and TRBJ1-5; 7 bases are a match to TRBD1. This CDR3 comprises 14 residues. CDR1 and CDR2 from the germline V gene are KGHSH and LQKENI. J was trimmed by 7 bases and V by 4 bases; bases with no gene match: 7. CDR3 sequence reads: CASSRQGSPQPQHF. The CDR3 DNA reads as TGTGCCAGCTCACGACAGGGTTCCCCCCAGCCCCAGCATTTT.

The CDR3 DNA follows: TGCAGCGTTTATCTCGGCGAGCAGTACTTC. Encoded protein: CSVYLGEQYF. The V and J genes are TRBV29-1 and TRBJ2-7; D not certain. With 5 bases removed from V and 6 bases from J, the gap between germline ends came to 8 bases. Germline V CDR1 and CDR2: SQVTM, ANQGSEA. There are 10 residues in the CDR3.

Here the CDR3 reads CASSRGETQYF. The CDR3 nucleotides are TGTGCCAGCAGCCGAGGGGAGACCCAGTACTTC. The rearrangement links TRBV11-3 to TRBJ2-5; a possible D gene is TRBD2 (5 bases). V gave up 5 bases and J gave up 5 bases, with 6 bases separating them. The CDR3 runs 11 residues. Per the germline V gene, CDR1 is SGHNT and CDR2 is YENEEA.

This chain joins TRBV7-3 and TRBJ2-1, with 10 bases fitting TRBD2. V lost 6 bases to trimming and J lost 6 bases; unmatched junction nucleotides: 2. Germline V gene data show CDR1 as SGHTA and CDR2 as FQGTGA. The CDR3 loop spans 13 amino acids. The CDR3 spells CASRSSGSNEQFF. DNA for the CDR3: TGTGCCAGCAGGTCTAGCGGGAGCAATGAGCAGTTCTTC.

The gene calls are TRBV18 and TRBJ2-7; TRBD1 aligns across 9 bases. V lost 6 bases, J lost 6 bases, and 12 bases stayed unmatched. The CDR3 is 15 amino acids. Germline CDR1 and CDR2: KGHSH and LQKENI. The CDR3 loop is CASSPRGTGSREQYF. The CDR3 region has the DNA TGTGCCAGCTCCCCGCGTGGGACAGGGAGTCGCGAGCAGTACTTC.

The V and J genes are TRBV19 and TRBJ1-5; 9 nucleotides agree with TRBD1. Trimming took 6 bases from V and 5 from J; bases not matched to a gene: 14. The CDR3 sequence is 17 residues long. Per the germline V gene, CDR1 is LNHDA and CDR2 is SQIVND (reference sequence). This CDR3 reads CASRARLTGGRDQPQHF. The CDR3 nucleotides read TGTGCCAGTAGGGCCCGCCTGACAGGGGGTAGGGATCAGCCCCAGCATTTT. Based on the CDR3 plus reference TRBV19 and TRBJ1-5, the full variable domain is DGGITQSPKYLFRKEGQNVTLSCEQNLNHDAMYWYRQDPGQGLRLIYYSQIVNDFQKGDIAEGYSVSREKKESFPLTVTSAQKNPTAFYLCASRARLTGGRDQPQHFGDGTRLSIL.

The chain joins TRBV5-1 to TRBJ1-2; possibly TRBD1 for D (6 bases). V lost 0 bases and J 2 bases, leaving 11 bases between the germline ends. The CDR3 has 15 residues. Germline assignment: CDR1 SGHRS and CDR2 YFSETQ. The CDR3 DNA sequence: TGCGCCAGCAGCTTGGACGACAGGCGCAACTATGGCTACACCTTC. Amino acid sequence: CASSLDDRRNYGYTF.

The chain links TRBV14 to TRBJ2-6; TRBD1 matches 7 bases. The CDR3 has 15 amino acids. Trimming removed 4 bases from V and 2 bases from J; junction bases left unmatched: 2. Germline V lookup: CDR1 SGHDN, CDR2 FVKESK. CDR3 residues: CASSLQGPGANVLTF. For the CDR3, the DNA is TGTGCCAGCAGCCTACAGGGGCCTGGGGCCAACGTCCTGACTTTC.

This clone was seen only once. The genes are TRBV19 and TRBJ2-5; 7 nucleotides match TRBD2. The CDR3 length is 11 residues. The germline V gene encodes CDR1 LNHDA and CDR2 SQIVND (reference sequence). CDR3: CAAGEEETQYF. CDR3 nucleotides: TGTGCGGCGGGAGAGGAGGAGACCCAGTACTTC. The full variable domain, in which reference TRBV19 and TRBJ2-5 provide the parts outside the CDR3, is DGGITQSPKYLFRKEGQNVTLSCEQNLNHDAMYWYRQDPGQGLRLIYYSQIVNDFQKGDIAEGYSVSREKKESFPLTVTSAQKNPTAFYLCAAGEEETQYFGPGTRLLVL.

This clone was recorded a few times. V is TRBV7-2 and J is TRBJ1-1; a weak D match, TRBD1 (5 bases). CDR3 length equals 13 residues. Germline CDR1 SGHTA, CDR2 FQGNSA. V was cut by 7 bases and J by 3 bases, with 12 bases left in between. Here the CDR3 DNA reads TGTGCCAGCACCTACAGGTCCTACACTGAAGCTTTCTTT. Translated, it gives CASTYRSYTEAFF.

The genes are TRBV4-1 and TRBJ1-3, with a weak D call TRBD1 (6 bases). V lost 2 bases and J lost 2, with 13 bases in between. The germline CDR1 and CDR2 sequences are MGHRA and YSYEKL. The CDR3 totals 16 residues. The chain's CDR3 is CASSQLPPGAGNTIYF. The CDR3 nucleotides read TGCGCCAGCAGCCAACTTCCCCCAGGGGCTGGAAACACCATATATTTT.

The J gene is TRBJ2-2, the V gene TRBV5-6; 12 nucleotides align to TRBD1. Trimming took 4 bases from V and 7 from J; bases not matched to a gene: 5. CDR1 and CDR2 from the germline V gene are SGHDT and YYEEEE. The CDR3 is 15 residues long. CDR3 DNA sequence: TGTGCCAGCAGCAGGGGACAGGGGGCAGTCGGGGAGCTGTTTTTT. It translates to CASSRGQGAVGELFF. The full variable domain, completed using reference TRBV5-6 and TRBJ2-2, is DAGVTQSPTHLIKTRGQQVTLRCSPKSGHDTVSWYQQALGQGPQFIFQYYEEEERQRGNFPDRFSGHQFPNYSSELNVNALLLGDSALYLCASSRGQGAVGELFFGEGSRLTVL.

This sequence joins TRBV6-5 and TRBJ1-6, with a weak D call TRBD1 (6 bases). Germline V CDR1 and CDR2: MNHEY, SVGAGI. The germline V and J ends were trimmed by 6 bases and 6 bases, with 12 bases remaining between them. This CDR3 has 14 residues. The CDR3 sequence is CASSQGSLNSPLHF. The DNA of the CDR3 is TGTGCCAGCAGCCAGGGGTCCCTTAATTCACCCCTCCACTTT.

The chain has TRBV2 and TRBJ2-5; a possible D gene is TRBD2 (5 bases). There are 15 residues in the CDR3. Germline loops: CDR1 SNHLY, CDR2 FYNNEI. Trimming shortened V by 7 bases and J by 4 bases, and 19 bases separated the two germline ends. The CDR3 nucleotides are TGTGCCAGCAAAACGGGATCGAAGGCGGGAGAGACCCAGTACTTC. Residues: CASKTGSKAGETQYF.

The rearrangement joins TRBV11-2 to TRBJ2-7; D gene ambiguous. Germline loops: CDR1 SGHAT, CDR2 FQNNGV. Trimming shortened V by 3 bases and J by 5 bases, and 8 bases separated the two germline ends. The CDR3 consists of 12 residues. CDR3 region: CASSFRAHEQYF. The CDR3, as DNA: TGTGCCAGCAGCTTTAGGGCCCACGAGCAGTACTTC.

The chain couples TRBV30 to TRBJ1-2; TRBD1 might be the D (5 bases). The CDR3 runs to 13 residues. Looked up from germline, CDR1 is GTSNPN and CDR2 is SVGIG (reference sequence). V dropped 2 bases and J dropped 4 bases, with 11 bases sitting between them. The CDR3 DNA reads as TGTGCCTGGAGTTGGAGGGGAACCTATGGCTACACCTTC. Amino acid sequence: CAWSWRGTYGYTF. Full variable domain (outside the CDR3, taken from reference TRBV30 and TRBJ1-2): SQTIHQWPATLVQPVGSPLSLECTVEGTSNPNLYWYRQAAGRGLQLLFYSVGIGQISSEVPQNLSASRPQDRQFILSSKKLLLSDSGFYLCAWSWRGTYGYTFGSGTRLTVV.

This rearrangement joins TRBV5-1 to TRBJ2-1; 10 nucleotides align to TRBD2. Germline V CDR1 and CDR2: SGHRS, YFSETQ. The length of the CDR3 is 16 residues. V lost 4 bases and J lost 6; bases outside the gene matches: 10. CDR3 sequence reads: CASSTARLAGPNEQFF. The CDR3 DNA follows: TGCGCCAGCAGCACCGCACGACTAGCGGGCCCCAATGAGCAGTTCTTC.

The chain recombines TRBV19 with TRBJ2-4; 7 positions agree with TRBD2. The CDR3 sequence is 17 residues long. Germline V gene lookup returns CDR1 LNHDA and CDR2 SQIVND (reference sequence). The V segment lost 5 bases and the J segment 4 bases; nucleotides outside the gene matches: 14. The chain's CDR3 is CASSPRGRTRGKNIQYF. The CDR3 DNA sequence: TGTGCCAGTAGTCCCCGTGGCCGGACTAGAGGAAAAAACATTCAGTACTTC.

The count of this clone is one. This rearrangement joins TRBV2 to TRBJ2-7; D possibly corresponds to TRBD2 (6 bases). V was clipped by 7 bases and J by 4 bases, with 23 bases between them. The CDR3 totals 16 residues. CDR1 and CDR2 from the germline V gene are SNHLY and FYNNEI. In DNA form, the CDR3 reads TGTGCCAGCACCCTCAGGAGGGCCCTCGGGGTATACGAGCAGTACTTC. This translates into CASTLRRALGVYEQYF.

This chain links TRBV6-6 with TRBJ1-3; no clear D gene. Trimming pared 11 bases from V and 3 bases from J, leaving 5 bases between. Germline CDR1 MNHNY, CDR2 SVGAGI (reference sequence). This CDR3 contains 10 residues. The CDR3 nucleotides are TGTGCCCGCCATGGAAACACCATATATTTT. This translates into CARHGNTIYF.

In regard to this clone: An end of the junction does not agree with germline; a read error may underlie this. The V gene is TRBV7-2, the J gene TRBJ2-2; a possible D gene is TRBD2 (6 bases). Looked up from germline, CDR1 is SGHTA and CDR2 is FQGNSA. This CDR3 comprises 15 residues. CDR3: CASTYLGGNPGELFF. The CDR3 DNA is TGTGCCAGCACCTATCTCGGAGGGAACCCCGGGGAGCTGTTTTTT. Full variable domain (rest looked up from reference TRBV7-2 and TRBJ2-2): GAGVSQSPSNKVTEKGKDVELRCDPISGHTALYWYRQSLGQGLEFLIYFQGNSAPDKSGLPSDRFSAERTGGSVSTLTIQRTQQEDSAVYLCASTYLGGNPGELFFGEGSRLTVL.